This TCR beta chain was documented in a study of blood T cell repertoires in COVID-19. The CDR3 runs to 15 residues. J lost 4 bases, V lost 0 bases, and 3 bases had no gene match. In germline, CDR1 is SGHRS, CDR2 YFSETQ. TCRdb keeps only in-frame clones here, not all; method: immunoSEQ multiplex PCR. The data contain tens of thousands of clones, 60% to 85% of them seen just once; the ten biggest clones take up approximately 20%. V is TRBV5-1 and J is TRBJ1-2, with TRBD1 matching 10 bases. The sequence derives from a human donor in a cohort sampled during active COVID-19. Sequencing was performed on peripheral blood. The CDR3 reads CASSLGDRGAYGYTF. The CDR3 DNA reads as TGCGCCAGCAGCTTGGGGGACAGGGGTGCCTATGGCTACACCTTC.